A selection of T cell receptor beta chains follows, all from one sample in a study of blood T cell repertoires in COVID-19. Assay used: immunoSEQ multiplex PCR; TCRdb lists only in-frame clones, some missing. The data hold approximately 150,000 clones, with more than 80% observed a single time. The sequenced sample was peripheral blood. These receptors originate from a woman aged 55 to 70 with COVID-19, enrolled during active disease. CDR3s include the opening cysteine and the closing phenylalanine or tryptophan. A D gene is named only where the DNA matches it firmly. Expanded clones are given a class, and other clones once, few, many or no size at all.

CDR3nt: TGTGCCAGCAGCCCTAGGGGACTTCTGAGTAAGACCCAGTACTTC
CDR3aa: CASSPRGLLSKTQYF
d_gene: NA
j_gene: TRBJ2-5
abundance: NA
v_gene: TRBV5-8

CDR3nt: TGTGCCAGCAGCTTAGTCGTCCTAGCGGGGAACACCGGGGAGCTGTTTTTT
CDR3aa: CASSLVVLAGNTGELFF
d_gene: TRBD2
j_gene: TRBJ2-2
abundance: NA
v_gene: TRBV7-2

CDR3nt: TGTGCCAGCAGCCAAACCCTCACGCCCAGGGAGGAGTTCTTC
CDR3aa: CASSQTLTPREEFF
d_gene: NA
j_gene: TRBJ2-1
abundance: NA
v_gene: TRBV14

CDR3nt: TGTGCCAGCAGTTTAGGGGCAACTAATGAAAAACTGTTTTTT
CDR3aa: CASSLGATNEKLFF
d_gene: NA
j_gene: TRBJ1-4
abundance: NA
v_gene: TRBV6-5

CDR3nt: TGTGCCAGCTCACCAAGCCCCGTGGTCGAGCAGTACTTC
CDR3aa: CASSPSPVVEQYF
d_gene: NA
j_gene: TRBJ2-7
abundance: few
v_gene: TRBV18

CDR3nt: TGTGCCAGCAGTCCGAGCGCGGGGACTGTGGAAGCTTTCTTT
CDR3aa: CASSPSAGTVEAFF
d_gene: NA
j_gene: TRBJ1-1
abundance: few
v_gene: TRBV6-5

CDR3nt: TGTGCCAGCAGCGCTACTCGGACACTGTCTGGCTACACCTTC
CDR3aa: CASSATRTLSGYTF
d_gene: NA
j_gene: TRBJ1-2
abundance: NA
v_gene: TRBV5-6

CDR3nt: TGTGCCAGCAGACCTGACAGGAGCTACGAGCAGTACTTC
CDR3aa: CASRPDRSYEQYF
d_gene: NA
j_gene: TRBJ2-7
abundance: NA
v_gene: TRBV6-2/TRBV6-3

CDR3nt: TGTGCCAGCAGCCGGGACATCTCTGGAAACACCATATATTTT
CDR3aa: CASSRDISGNTIYF
d_gene: NA
j_gene: TRBJ1-3
abundance: NA
v_gene: TRBV7-9

CDR3nt: TGTGCCAGCAGTGAGATCGGGGGGAGAATAGGAGAGACCCAGTACTTC
CDR3aa: CASSEIGGRIGETQYF
d_gene: TRBD2
j_gene: TRBJ2-5
abundance: once
v_gene: TRBV6-1

CDR3nt: TGTGCCAGCAGCTTGGAACAGTGGAACGAGCAGTACTTC
CDR3aa: CASSLEQWNEQYF
d_gene: NA
j_gene: TRBJ2-7
abundance: NA
v_gene: TRBV5-4

CDR3nt: TGTGCCAGCAGTTACGGACTAGCGGGCTCCTACGAGCAGTACTTC
CDR3aa: CASSYGLAGSYEQYF
d_gene: TRBD2
j_gene: TRBJ2-7
abundance: few
v_gene: TRBV6-2/TRBV6-3

CDR3nt: TGTGCCAGCAGTGAATCAGGGCTACTATCTGGAAACACCATATATTTT
CDR3aa: CASSESGLLSGNTIYF
d_gene: NA
j_gene: TRBJ1-3
abundance: NA
v_gene: TRBV6-1

CDR3nt: TGTGCCAGCAGCTCCACAGGGGCCTATGGCTACACCTTC
CDR3aa: CASSSTGAYGYTF
d_gene: TRBD1
j_gene: TRBJ1-2
abundance: NA
v_gene: TRBV11-2

CDR3nt: TGTGCCAGCAGCTCAAGAGCATCGATAGCCTACGAGCAGTACTTC
CDR3aa: CASSSRASIAYEQYF
d_gene: NA
j_gene: TRBJ2-7
abundance: NA
v_gene: TRBV7-9

CDR3nt: TGTGCCAGCACCCCTAAGCGGGCAGGCTTTGGCAATCAGCCCCAGCATTTT
CDR3aa: CASTPKRAGFGNQPQHF
d_gene: NA
j_gene: TRBJ1-5
abundance: NA
v_gene: TRBV6-2/TRBV6-3

CDR3nt: TGTGCCAGCAGTTTACCAGGACAGGGGGATACTGAAGCTTTCTTT
CDR3aa: CASSLPGQGDTEAFF
d_gene: TRBD1
j_gene: TRBJ1-1
abundance: once
v_gene: TRBV6-2/TRBV6-3

CDR3nt: TGTGCCAGCAGTGGGGAGGCGCATAATTCACCCCTCCACTTT
CDR3aa: CASSGEAHNSPLHF
d_gene: NA
j_gene: TRBJ1-6
abundance: NA
v_gene: TRBV7-3

CDR3nt: TGTGCCAGCAGTTACGTTACAGGGTCAGTCAATGAGCAGTTCTTC
CDR3aa: CASSYVTGSVNEQFF
d_gene: NA
j_gene: TRBJ2-1
abundance: NA
v_gene: TRBV6-5

CDR3nt: TGTGCCAGCTCACCACCGGGACAGGGAACCTCTGGGGCCAACGTCCTGACTTTC
CDR3aa: CASSPPGQGTSGANVLTF
d_gene: TRBD1
j_gene: TRBJ2-6
abundance: NA
v_gene: TRBV18

CDR3nt: TGTGCCAGTACCACCATCCTGGCAGACAATCAGCCCCAGCATTTT
CDR3aa: CASTTILADNQPQHF
d_gene: NA
j_gene: TRBJ1-5
abundance: NA
v_gene: TRBV19

CDR3nt: TGTGCCAGTAGGCCTAGCGGGGGCCCTTCCTACGAGCAGTACTTC
CDR3aa: CASRPSGGPSYEQYF
d_gene: TRBD2
j_gene: TRBJ2-7
abundance: NA
v_gene: TRBV19

CDR3nt: TGTGCCAGCAGCTTAAGGTTCGGGGGGAACACCGGGGAGCTGTTTTTT
CDR3aa: CASSLRFGGNTGELFF
d_gene: NA
j_gene: TRBJ2-2
abundance: NA
v_gene: TRBV7-8